These 10 T cell receptor beta chains originate from one sample sequenced in a study of T cell repertoires in cytomegalovirus infection. TCRdb re-called the reads with MiXCR, one entry per CDR3 protein. This table has 400,000 or so distinct CDR3 sequences, 15% to 20% appearing once. Sequencing input: PBMCs. Receptors were obtained from a human donor in good health (CMV status not recorded). Some clones in this sample may be carry-over from other donors' samples.

Remarks on this clonotype: A read error may explain this, as a much larger clone is one base away. This chain joins TRBV27 and TRBJ1-2, with 10 positions matching TRBD1. J lost 10 bases, V lost 8 bases, and 19 bases had no gene match. The germline gives CDR1 MNHEY, CDR2 SMNVEV (reference sequence). The CDR3 has 16 residues. CDR3: CASGHSDRDRGFDYTF. The DNA of the CDR3 is TGTGCCAGCGGACATTCGGACCGGGACAGGGGCTTCGACTACACCTTC.

This clonotype has just a few counts. This chain links TRBV19 with TRBJ1-1; D is ambiguous. V was clipped by 5 bases and J by 4 bases, with 14 bases between them. The CDR3 has 14 amino acids. Germline loops: CDR1 LNHDA, CDR2 SQIVND (reference sequence). In DNA form, the CDR3 reads TGTGCCAGTAGTCACGCCGGGTACGGCACTGAAGCTTTCTTT. Its protein is CASSHAGYGTEAFF.

V is TRBV4-3 and J is TRBJ2-1; possibly TRBD1 for D (5 bases). From germline, CDR1 is LGHNA and CDR2 YSLEER. V was clipped by 0 bases and J by 9 bases, with 18 bases between them. The CDR3 is 16 amino acids. The DNA of the CDR3 is TGCGCCAGCAGCCAAGAGGGATTGGGAAGCCAGGGTGAGCAGTTCTTC. Protein sequence: CASSQEGLGSQGEQFF.

This clonotype was recorded at least ten times. The CDR3 loop is CASSLGGGTQYF. CDR3 sequence (DNA): TGTGCCAGCAGCCTGGGAGGCGGAACGCAGTATTTT. V usage is TRBV7-6 and J usage is TRBJ2-3, with TRBD2 as a possible D gene (6 bases). The CDR3 totals 12 residues. Germline V lookup: CDR1 SGHVS, CDR2 FNYEAQ. Trimming pared 5 bases from V and 9 bases from J, leaving 12 bases between.

This clonotype was picked up a small number of times. The chain is built from TRBV19 and TRBJ2-7, with 10 bases lining up with TRBD1. The CDR3 sequence is 13 residues long. V trimming: 6 bases; J trimming: 3 bases; junction bases outside the gene matches: 2. The V gene's germline CDR1 is LNHDA and CDR2 SQIVND (reference sequence). Here the CDR3 reads CASRGQGFYEQYF. The CDR3 coding sequence is TGTGCCAGTAGGGGACAGGGGTTCTACGAGCAGTACTTC.

This clonotype came up many times. The J gene is TRBJ1-2, the V gene TRBV7-2; the match to TRBD1 covers 10 bases. The germline CDR1 and CDR2 sequences are SGHTA and FQGNSA. Unmatched junction bases numbered 7, after V lost 2 bases and J lost 4 bases. This CDR3 contains 16 residues. CDR3 in amino acids: CASSLRGQGGSYGYTF. The CDR3 nucleotides are TGTGCCAGCAGCTTAAGAGGACAGGGGGGATCCTATGGCTACACCTTC.

This clonotype was detected many times. The V call is TRBV12-3 or TRBV12-4, the J call TRBJ2-1, with no clear D. Trimming cost V 7 bases and J 5 bases, with 9 bases left between them. The CDR3 totals 12 residues. As DNA, the CDR3 is TGTGCCAGCACCCGCTGGGACAATGAGCAGTTCTTC. Amino acid sequence: CASTRWDNEQFF.

This clonotype was seen ten or more times. V is TRBV7-2 and J is TRBJ1-2; 7 bases map to TRBD1. Germline V gene data show CDR1 as SGHTA and CDR2 as FQGNSA. The CDR3 runs 13 residues. J was trimmed by 4 bases and V by 5 bases; bases with no gene match: 4. Here the CDR3 reads CASSLNRGYGYTF. The CDR3 DNA reads TGTGCCAGCAGCCTGAACAGGGGCTATGGCTACACCTTC. Full variable domain (outside the CDR3, taken from reference TRBV7-2 and TRBJ1-2): GAGVSQSPSNKVTEKGKDVELRCDPISGHTALYWYRQSLGQGLEFLIYFQGNSAPDKSGLPSDRFSAERTGGSVSTLTIQRTQQEDSAVYLCASSLNRGYGYTFGSGTRLTVV.

This clonotype was detected many times. The chain carries TRBV29-1 and TRBJ2-3; tentatively, D is TRBD1 (5 bases). The CDR3 spans 13 residues. Germline-derived CDR1 and CDR2 are SQVTM and ANQGSEA. V lost 6 bases to trimming and J lost 1 base, with 11 bases between them. The chain's CDR3 is CSVRQGGTDTQYF. DNA for the CDR3: TGCAGCGTCCGGCAAGGGGGCACAGATACGCAGTATTTT.

This clonotype turned up a few times. This sequence joins TRBV7-9 and TRBJ1-4; D is perhaps TRBD1 (6 bases). V was shortened by 5 bases and J by 8 bases, with 18 bases between the two germline ends. Per germline, CDR1 SEHNR and CDR2 FQNEAQ (reference sequence). The CDR3 consists of 15 residues. The CDR3, as DNA: TGTGCCAGCAGCCAAATTCGGGGGGCAGGAGAAAAACTGTTTTTT. Its translation is CASSQIRGAGEKLFF.